This T cell receptor beta chain was identified during a study of blood T cells in healthy people across ages. Study information: Per two T cells, about one barcoded beta molecule was captured through template switching. Broader study findings: Researchers said unsorted PBMCs prevented a conclusive naive versus antigen-experienced comparison. Donors of long life had a larger count of naive CD4+ cells and greater diversity than aged donors.

This clonotype turned up a few times. What it recognizes is unknown. This CDR3 is built from 15 residues. Germline-derived CDR1 and CDR2 are SGHVS and FNYEAQ. The ends were cut back, 4 bases at V and 2 bases at J, with 12 bases in the middle. Next came a second PCR, run for about 6 to 12 cycles, which used a sample-barcoded 5' primer along with a J-beta primer mix. TCRdb reprocessed the 5' RACE reads with MiXCR, giving one entry per CDR3 protein. The top ten hold approximately 10% of the sample, which has under 2 million distinct CDR3 sequences, about 31% seen once. Each sample gave at least 7 million isolated PBMCs.

This TCR came from a woman between 25 and 40 years old in good health. This chain connects TRBV7-6 to TRBJ1-5; D is undetermined. Sequenced sample: blood. CDR3 nucleotide sequence: TGTGCCAGCAGCTCCGGCCCTGACGGCAATCAGCCCCAGCATTTT. This sequence encodes CASSSGPDGNQPQHF.